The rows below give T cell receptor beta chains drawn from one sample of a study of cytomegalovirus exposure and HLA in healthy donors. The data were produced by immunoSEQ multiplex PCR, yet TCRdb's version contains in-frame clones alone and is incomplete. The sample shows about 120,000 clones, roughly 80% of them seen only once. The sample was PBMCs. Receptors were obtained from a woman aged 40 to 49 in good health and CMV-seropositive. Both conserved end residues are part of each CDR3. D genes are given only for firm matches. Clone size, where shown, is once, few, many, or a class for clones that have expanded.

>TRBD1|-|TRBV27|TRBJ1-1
TGTGCCAGCAGTTTCTGGGACAGGGGCGCTGAAGCTTTCTTT
CASSFWDRGAEAFF
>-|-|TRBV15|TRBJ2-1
TGTGCCACCAGCAGAGAAGGCGGGGCTAGTCTTTACAATGAGCAGTTCTTC
CATSREGGASLYNEQFF
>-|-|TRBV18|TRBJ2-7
TGTGCCAGCTCACTGGAGTACGAGCAGTACTTC
CASSLEYEQYF
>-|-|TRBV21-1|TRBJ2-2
TGTGCCAGCAGCTGGATAGGACAGGGGGCCGGGGAGCTGTTTTTT
CASSWIGQGAGELFF
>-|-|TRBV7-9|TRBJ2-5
TGTGCCAGCAGCTTCGTCGGGGAAGAGACCCAGTACTTC
CASSFVGEETQYF
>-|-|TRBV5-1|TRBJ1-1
TGCGCCAGCACCCTTACAGGGAGAATGGGAGCCGGTGAAGCTTTCTTT
CASTLTGRMGAGEAFF
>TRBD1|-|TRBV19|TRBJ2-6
TGTGCCAGTACCATGGGGGACAGGGGCTCTGGGGCCAACGTCCCGACTTTC
CASTMGDRGSGANVPTF
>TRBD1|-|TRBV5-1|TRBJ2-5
TGCGCCAGCAGCAACTCAGGGGGCCCCCAAGAGACCCAGTACTTC
CASSNSGGPQETQYF
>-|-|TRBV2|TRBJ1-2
TGTGCCAGCACCCGAGGGGAGGCCTTTGTTGGTTTCGGCTACACCTTC
CASTRGEAFVGFGYTF
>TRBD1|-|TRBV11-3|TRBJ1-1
TGTGCCAGCAGCTACCCGGGACAGAGGAACACTGAAGCTTTCTTT
CASSYPGQRNTEAFF
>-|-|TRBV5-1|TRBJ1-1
TGCGCCAGCAGCTTGGATCAGGGACAGAACACTGAAGCTTTCTTT
CASSLDQGQNTEAFF
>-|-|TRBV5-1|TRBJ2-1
TGCGCCAGCAGCTTGGACGGTTACAATGAGCAGTTCTTC
CASSLDGYNEQFF
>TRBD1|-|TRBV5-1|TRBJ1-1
TGCGCCAGCAGCTTGGGGGACAGGGGCATGAACACTGAAGCTTTCTTT
CASSLGDRGMNTEAFF
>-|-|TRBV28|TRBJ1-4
TGTGCCAGCAGTTTACGGTCGACGACTGATGAGTCCGAAAATGAAAAACTGTTTTTT
CASSLRSTTDESENEKLFF
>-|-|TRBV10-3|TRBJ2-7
TGTGCCATCAGTGAGCCGAGCGAAGTGGCCTACGAGCAGTACTTC
CAISEPSEVAYEQYF
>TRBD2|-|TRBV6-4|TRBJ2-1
TGTGCCAGCAGTGTTAGCGGGAGGGCGTTCTACAATGAGCAGTTCTTC
CASSVSGRAFYNEQFF
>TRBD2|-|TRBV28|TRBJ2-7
TGTGCCAGCAGTTTGGGACTAGCGGGAGACTGGACCCTCTCCTACGAGCAGTACTTC
CASSLGLAGDWTLSYEQYF
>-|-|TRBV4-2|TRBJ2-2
TGTGCCAGCAGTCACTCAACGAACACCGGGGAGCTGTTTTTT
CASSHSTNTGELFF
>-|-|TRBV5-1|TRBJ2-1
TGCGCCAGCAGCTTGAGCCCGGGGAGGTCCCATGAGCAGTTCTTC
CASSLSPGRSHEQFF
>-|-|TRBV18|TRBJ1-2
TGTGCCAGCTCAACAAAGGGGACACAGTATGGCTACACCTTC
CASSTKGTQYGYTF
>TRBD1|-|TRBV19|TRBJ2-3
TGTGCCAGTAGTGTCGACAGGGGCACAGATACGCAGTATTTT
CASSVDRGTDTQYF
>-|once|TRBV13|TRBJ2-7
TGTGCCAGCAGCTACCTAGGCGGGAACTCCTACGAGCAGTACTTC
CASSYLGGNSYEQYF
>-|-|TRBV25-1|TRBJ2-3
TGTGCCAGCAGTAGCGCTACTGGCACAGATACGCAGTATTTT
CASSSATGTDTQYF
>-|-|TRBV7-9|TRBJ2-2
TGTTCCAGCAAAAGGGCGAGGGACACCGGGGAGCTGTTTTTT
CSSKRARDTGELFF
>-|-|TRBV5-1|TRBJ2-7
TGCGCCAGCAGCTCTAGCTACTCCAACCAGTACTTC
CASSSSYSNQYF
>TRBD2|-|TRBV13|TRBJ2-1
TGTGCCAGCAGCTTGCGGGAGAGGCATGAGCAGTTCTTC
CASSLRERHEQFF
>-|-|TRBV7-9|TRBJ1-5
TGTGCCAGCAGCTTAGCGGGGGCCGGCAATCAGCCCCAGCATTTT
CASSLAGAGNQPQHF
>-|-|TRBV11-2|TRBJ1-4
TGTGCCAGCAGTTTAATATCGGGGAGCGAAAAACTGTTTTTT
CASSLISGSEKLFF
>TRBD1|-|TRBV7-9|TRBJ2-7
TGTGCCAGCAGCTTAGACAGGGGGAGCGAGCAGTACTTC
CASSLDRGSEQYF